The rows below give T cell receptor beta chains drawn from one sample of a study of T cell changes during pregnancy in multiple sclerosis. Profiled with immunoSEQ multiplex PCR; TCRdb holds only in-frame clones, not every one. In the table there are tens of thousands of clones, around nine tenths of which are singletons. Here the sequenced sample was CD4+ T cells from peripheral blood mononuclear cells, taken in the second trimester of pregnancy. The source is a female donor with multiple sclerosis, enrolled in a pregnancy study. CDR3s include the opening cysteine and the closing phenylalanine or tryptophan. A D gene is named only where the DNA matches it firmly. Only some rows state a clone size, as once, few, many or a class for expanded clones.

TRBD1 TRBJ1-2 . TRBV5-6 TGTGCCAGCAGCCCGACAGGGGCTAACTATGGCTACACCTTC CASSPTGANYGYTF
. TRBJ2-7 once TRBV6-5 TGTGCCAGCAGTCGCCTAGGGGCGGGGGCAGGCGAGCAGTACTTC CASSRLGAGAGEQYF
. TRBJ1-1 . TRBV7-2 TGTGCCAGCAGCTTAGTCGGGGGACTGCGTACTGAAGCTTTCTTT CASSLVGGLRTEAFF
TRBD1 TRBJ2-5 . TRBV2 TGTGCCAGCAGGGGTTGGAGAGGGACAGGGAAACAAGAGACCCAGTACTTC CASRGWRGTGKQETQYF
TRBD2 TRBJ2-7 once TRBV5-1 TGCGCCAGCAGCTTGGCCCCGACTAGCGGGGTCTACGAGCAGTACTTC CASSLAPTSGVYEQYF
TRBD1 TRBJ1-5 . TRBV27 TGTGCCAGCAGTTCCGGACAGGGGAGCCAGCCCCAGCATTTT CASSSGQGSQPQHF
. TRBJ2-2 . TRBV7-2 TGTGCCAGCAGCTCCTTGGCGGGGCGGGCCGGGGAGCTGTTTTTT CASSSLAGRAGELFF
. TRBJ1-1 . TRBV7-3 TGTGCCAGCAGCGTGGACAGGAACACTGAAGCTTTCTTT CASSVDRNTEAFF
. TRBJ1-3 . TRBV6-6 TGTGCCAGCAAATTCATCTCTGGAAACACCATATATTTT CASKFISGNTIYF
TRBD1 TRBJ1-2 . TRBV5-1 TGCGCCAGCAGCTTGGCCCAGACAGGGAAGGGCTATGGCTACACCTTC CASSLAQTGKGYGYTF
TRBD1 TRBJ1-1 . TRBV18 TGTGCCAGCTCCCTGACGGGACAGGGAGAATTCACTGAAGCTTTCTTT CASSLTGQGEFTEAFF
. TRBJ2-2 . TRBV29-1 TGCAGCGTTGAAGCCCGCAGCGCGAACACCGGGGAGCTGTTTTTT CSVEARSANTGELFF
TRBD1 TRBJ1-1 . TRBV14 TGTGCCAGCAGCCGAAAGACAGGGGGCGTTAAGCGAAACACTGAAGCTTTCTTT CASSRKTGGVKRNTEAFF
TRBD1 TRBJ2-4 . TRBV4-1 TGCGCCAGCAGCCAAGCAGGGGGCCGTCAATACTTC CASSQAGGRQYF
. TRBJ1-2 . TRBV5-1 TGCGCCAGCAGCTCGGGGGTTTACTATGGCTACACCTTC CASSSGVYYGYTF
TRBD2 TRBJ2-1 few TRBV5-1 TGCGCCAGCAGCCTAAGGACTAGCGGGGGTAATGAGCAGTTCTTC CASSLRTSGGNEQFF
TRBD1 TRBJ2-4 . TRBV15 TGTGCCACCAGCAGAGATTTGATTATCCAGGGGGCGAGTCGAGACATTCAGTACTTC CATSRDLIIQGASRDIQYF
. TRBJ1-1 . TRBV19 TGTGCCAGTACCCAGGGATTCGTGAACACTGAAGCTTTCTTT CASTQGFVNTEAFF
. TRBJ1-2 . TRBV25-1 TGTGCCAGCTCCGAAAAGGGGAACTATGGCTACACCTTC CASSEKGNYGYTF
TRBD1 TRBJ2-2 once TRBV19 TGTGCCAGTAGTATCGGGACAGGGGAACGGGCCGGGGAGCTGTTTTTT CASSIGTGERAGELFF
TRBD1 TRBJ1-1 . TRBV19 TGTGCCAGTATCAGGGGACAGGAAGCTTTCTTT CASIRGQEAFF
TRBD1 TRBJ1-4 . TRBV7-9 TGTGCCAGCAGCTTGAGGACAGGGGTTGAAAAACTGTTTTTT CASSLRTGVEKLFF
. TRBJ1-2 . TRBV4-1 TGCGCCAGCAGCCAAGGGGACACCGGAGGTGGCTACACCTTC CASSQGDTGGGYTF
TRBD1 TRBJ1-5 . TRBV19 TGTGCCAGTAGCCGGACAGGGGGCGCGTATAGTCAGCCCCAGCATTTT CASSRTGGAYSQPQHF
. TRBJ2-1 . TRBV7-2 TGTGCCAGCAGCTTAGTCTCCCAGAATGAGCAGTTCTTC CASSLVSQNEQFF
TRBD1 TRBJ1-2 . TRBV4-1 TGCGCCAGCAGCCAATTTCCGGGACAGACCCCGTATGGCTACACCTTC CASSQFPGQTPYGYTF
. TRBJ1-2 . TRBV27 TGTGCCAGCAGTCTAACCCCGGGGAGCTCGAGGGGCTACACCTTC CASSLTPGSSRGYTF
TRBD1 TRBJ2-5 once TRBV5-1 TGCGCCAGCAGGCCCTCCGGGACAGGGATGGAGACCCAGTACTTC CASRPSGTGMETQYF
. TRBJ2-1 . TRBV7-9 TGTGCCAGCAGCTTACAGGGCAATGAGCAGTTCTTC CASSLQGNEQFF
TRBD1 TRBJ1-1 . TRBV19 TGTGCCAGTAGTTTCGACAGGGTGAACACTGAAGCTTTCTTT CASSFDRVNTEAFF
. TRBJ1-4 . TRBV11-2 TGTGCCAGCAGCTTACAGGAAAAACTGTTTTTT CASSLQEKLFF
. TRBJ1-6 . TRBV19 TGTGCCAGTAAATCGAGGGGGAGAAATCGACGGATTAATTCACCCCTCCACTTT CASKSRGRNRRINSPLHF
TRBD2 TRBJ2-3 . TRBV27 TGTGCCAGCAGAGTAGCGGGGGGGCCCTCGGGGGCGCAGTATTTT CASRVAGGPSGAQYF
. TRBJ2-2 . TRBV7-3 TGTGCCAGCAGCCTCGCAACAGGGGAGCTGTTTTTT CASSLATGELFF
. TRBJ2-6 . TRBV19 TGTGCCAGCGAGACTTGGTCTGGGGCCAACGTCCTGACTTTC CASETWSGANVLTF
. TRBJ1-6 . TRBV5-1 TGCGCCAGCAGCTTGACACCCGCTAATTCACCCCTCCACTTT CASSLTPANSPLHF
TRBD1 TRBJ2-5 . TRBV19 TGTGCCAGTAGTATCGGCTTACAGGGGAGAGAGACCCAGTACTTC CASSIGLQGRETQYF
. TRBJ2-1 . TRBV7-2 TGTGCCAGCAGCTTAGCCGCGGGCAGGGGCAATGAGCAGTTCTTC CASSLAAGRGNEQFF
. TRBJ2-2 . TRBV7-6 TGTGCCAGCAGTCAAATAGGGAGCACCGGGGAGCTGTTTTTT CASSQIGSTGELFF
TRBD2 TRBJ2-7 . TRBV11-2 TGTGCCAGCAGCTGGACTAGCGGGGGGGGCTACGAGCAGTACTTC CASSWTSGGGYEQYF
TRBD1 TRBJ2-1 . TRBV14 TGTGCCAGCAGCCAAGATCTGGGGACAGGGTCCAATGAGCAGTTCTTC CASSQDLGTGSNEQFF
. TRBJ2-2 . TRBV4-1 TGCGCCAGCAGCCAAGATCCCGGGGGGAACACCGGGGAGCTGTTTTTT CASSQDPGGNTGELFF
. TRBJ2-7 . TRBV28 TGTGCCAGCACCTTACGTCCGGGCTACGAGCAGTACTTC CASTLRPGYEQYF